A selection of T cell receptor beta chains follows, all from one sample in a study of CXCR3-negative and CXCR3-positive naive CD8 T cells. Using the 5' RACE reads, TCRdb records one entry per CDR3 protein without DNA. The sample's table shows some 150,000 distinct CDR3 sequences. The sequenced material came from naive CXCR3+ CD8+ T cells from blood. Every receptor here comes from a human donor in good health. Some clones in this sample may be carry-over from other donors' samples. CDR3s include the opening cysteine and the closing phenylalanine or tryptophan.

J,V,CDR3
TRBJ2-7,TRBV27,CASSFRGQIYEQYF
TRBJ2-3,TRBV6-6,CASSYSREGSDTQYF
TRBJ1-5,TRBV27,CASSLSANQPQHF
TRBJ2-3,TRBV6-5,CASSTSSGGPTQHTDTQYF
TRBJ1-4,TRBV28,CASRTLGYRSLHTANEKLFF
TRBJ2-3,TRBV20-1,CSARPLDRGRLYF
TRBJ2-7,TRBV28,CASSSRYVSSYEQYF
TRBJ1-5,TRBV7-9,CASSLGEQPQHF
TRBJ2-2,TRBV3-1,CASRSGLAGGDTGELFF
TRBJ2-7,TRBV3-1,CASSQVIAGDEQYF
TRBJ1-1,TRBV14,CASSQVGAWGEDTEAFF
TRBJ2-1,TRBV20-1,CSARDPFVGASSDEQFF
TRBJ2-7,TRBV4-1,CASTLGAGAYEQYF
TRBJ2-7,TRBV7-9,CASSSWDILEQYF
TRBJ1-6,TRBV5-5,CASSWGLGTMIEF
TRBJ2-1,TRBV9,CASSVGGGAPGLAEQFF
TRBJ2-1,TRBV28,CASSYTPSGGLAGMGEQFF
TRBJ2-7,TRBV18,CASSPEDRSSYEQYF
TRBJ2-7,TRBV6-2/TRBV6-3,CASSYFGSYEQYF
TRBJ2-3,TRBV28,CASSSGFPQYF